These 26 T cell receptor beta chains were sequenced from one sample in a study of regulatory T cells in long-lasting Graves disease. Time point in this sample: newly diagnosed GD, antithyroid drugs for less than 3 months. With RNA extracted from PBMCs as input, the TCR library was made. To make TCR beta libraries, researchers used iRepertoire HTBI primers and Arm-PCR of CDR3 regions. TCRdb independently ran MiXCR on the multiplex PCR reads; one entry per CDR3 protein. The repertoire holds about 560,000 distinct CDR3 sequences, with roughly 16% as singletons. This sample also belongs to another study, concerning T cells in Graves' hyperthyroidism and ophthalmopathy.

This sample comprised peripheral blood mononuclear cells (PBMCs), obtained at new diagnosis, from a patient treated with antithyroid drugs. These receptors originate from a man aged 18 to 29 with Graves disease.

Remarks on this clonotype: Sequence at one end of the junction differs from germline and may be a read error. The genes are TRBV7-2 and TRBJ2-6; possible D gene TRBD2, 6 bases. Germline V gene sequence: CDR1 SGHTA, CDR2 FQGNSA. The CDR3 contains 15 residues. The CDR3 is CAGSRDSSGANVLTF. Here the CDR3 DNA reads TGTGCCGGCAGCCGGGACTCATCTGGGGCCAACGTCCTGACTTTC.

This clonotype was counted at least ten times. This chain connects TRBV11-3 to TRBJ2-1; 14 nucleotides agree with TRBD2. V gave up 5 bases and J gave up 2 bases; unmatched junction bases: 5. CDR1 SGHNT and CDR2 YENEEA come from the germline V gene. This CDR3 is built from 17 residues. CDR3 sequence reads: CASSPGLAGVPYNEQFF. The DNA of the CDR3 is TGTGCCAGCAGCCCGGGACTAGCGGGAGTTCCCTACAATGAGCAGTTCTTC.

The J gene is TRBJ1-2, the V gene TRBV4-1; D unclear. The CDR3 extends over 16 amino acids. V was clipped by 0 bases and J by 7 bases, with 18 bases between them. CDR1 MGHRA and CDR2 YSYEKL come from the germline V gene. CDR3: CASSQDPTVGFSGYTF. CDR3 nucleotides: TGCGCCAGCAGCCAAGATCCCACAGTCGGGTTTAGTGGCTACACCTTC.

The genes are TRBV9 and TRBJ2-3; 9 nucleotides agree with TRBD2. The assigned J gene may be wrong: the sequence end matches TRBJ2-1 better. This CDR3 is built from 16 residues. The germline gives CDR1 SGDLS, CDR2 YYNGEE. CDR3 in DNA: TGTGCCAGCAGCGTAGGACTAGCGGACTTAACGAATGAGCAGTTCTTC. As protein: CASSVGLADLTNEQFF.

In DNA, the CDR3 is TGTGCCAGCAGCGTATTTTTAGGGGGCGACACTGAAGCTTTCTTT. Protein sequence: CASSVFLGGDTEAFF. The chain is built from TRBV9 and TRBJ1-1; 7 bases are a match to TRBD1. J gave up 3 bases and V 1 base, and 6 bases lay outside the gene matches. Germline V gives CDR1 SGDLS, CDR2 YYNGEE. The CDR3 is 15 residues long.

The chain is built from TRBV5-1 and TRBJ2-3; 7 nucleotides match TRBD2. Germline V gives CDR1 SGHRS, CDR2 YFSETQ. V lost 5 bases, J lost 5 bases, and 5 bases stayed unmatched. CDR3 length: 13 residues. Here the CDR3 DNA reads TGCGCCAGCAGGCCCGCGGGGGAAGATACGCAGTATTTT. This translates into CASRPAGEDTQYF.

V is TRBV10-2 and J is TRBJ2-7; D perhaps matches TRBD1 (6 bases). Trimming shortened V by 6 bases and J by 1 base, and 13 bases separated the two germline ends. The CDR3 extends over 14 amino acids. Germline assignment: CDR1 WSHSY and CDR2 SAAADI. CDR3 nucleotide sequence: TGCGCCAGCAGCGGACAGTTCCTATCCTACGAGCAGTACTTC. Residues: CASSGQFLSYEQYF.

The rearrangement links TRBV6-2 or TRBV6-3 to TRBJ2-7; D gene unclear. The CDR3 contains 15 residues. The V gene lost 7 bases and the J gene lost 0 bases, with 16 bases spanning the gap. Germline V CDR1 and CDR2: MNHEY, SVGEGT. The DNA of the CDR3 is TGTGCCAGCACCGAACGTAGGGTAGGCTCCTACGAGCAGTACTTC. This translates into CASTERRVGSYEQYF.

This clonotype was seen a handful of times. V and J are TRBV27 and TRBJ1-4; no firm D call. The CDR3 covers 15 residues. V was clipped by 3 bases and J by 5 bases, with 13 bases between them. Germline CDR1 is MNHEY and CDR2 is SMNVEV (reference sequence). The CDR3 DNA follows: TGTGCCAGCAGTTTGGGAGGGTCCCAAAATGAAAAACTGTTTTTT. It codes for CASSLGGSQNEKLFF. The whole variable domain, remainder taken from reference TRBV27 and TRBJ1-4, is EAQVTQNPRYLITVTGKKLTVTCSQNMNHEYMSWYRQDPGLGLRQIYYSMNVEVTDKGDVPEGYKVSRKEKRNFPLILESPSPNQTSLYFCASSLGGSQNEKLFFGSGTQLSVL.

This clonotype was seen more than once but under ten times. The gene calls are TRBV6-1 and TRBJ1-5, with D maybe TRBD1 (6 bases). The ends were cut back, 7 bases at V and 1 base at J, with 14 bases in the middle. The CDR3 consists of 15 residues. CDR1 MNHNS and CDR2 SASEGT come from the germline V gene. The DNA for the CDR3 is TGTGCCAGCACCGTGGACAGTATAAGCAATCAGCCCCAGCATTTT. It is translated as CASTVDSISNQPQHF.

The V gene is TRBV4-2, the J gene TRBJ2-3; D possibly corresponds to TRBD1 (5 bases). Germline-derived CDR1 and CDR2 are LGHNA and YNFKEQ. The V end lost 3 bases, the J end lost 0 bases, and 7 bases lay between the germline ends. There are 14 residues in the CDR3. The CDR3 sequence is CASSHSGSTDTQYF. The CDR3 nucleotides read TGTGCCAGCAGCCATTCAGGGAGCACAGATACGCAGTATTTT.

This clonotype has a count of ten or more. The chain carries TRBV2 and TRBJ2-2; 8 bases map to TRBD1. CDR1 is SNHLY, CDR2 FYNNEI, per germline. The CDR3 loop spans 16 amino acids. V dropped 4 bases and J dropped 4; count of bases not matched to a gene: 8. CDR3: CASSVWTGRGTGELFF. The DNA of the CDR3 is TGTGCCAGCAGTGTGTGGACAGGGCGAGGCACCGGGGAGCTGTTTTTT. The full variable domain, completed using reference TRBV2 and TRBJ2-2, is EPEVTQTPSHQVTQMGQEVILRCVPISNHLYFYWYRQILGQKVEFLVSFYNNEISEKSEIFDDQFSVERPDGSNFTLKIRSTKLEDSAMYFCASSVWTGRGTGELFFGEGSRLTVL.

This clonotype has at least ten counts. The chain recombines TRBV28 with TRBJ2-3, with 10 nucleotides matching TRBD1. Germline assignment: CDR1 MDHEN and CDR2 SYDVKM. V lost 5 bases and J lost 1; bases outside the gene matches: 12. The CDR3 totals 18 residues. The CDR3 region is CASSPQALGTGGTDTQYF. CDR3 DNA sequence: TGTGCCAGCAGTCCCCAAGCGTTAGGGACAGGGGGCACAGATACGCAGTATTTT.

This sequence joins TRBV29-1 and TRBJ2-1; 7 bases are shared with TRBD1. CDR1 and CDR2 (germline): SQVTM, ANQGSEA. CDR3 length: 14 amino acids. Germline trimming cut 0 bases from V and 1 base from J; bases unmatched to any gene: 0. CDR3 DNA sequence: TGCAGCGTTGAAGAGACAGGGTCCTACAATGAGCAGTTCTTC. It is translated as CSVEETGSYNEQFF.

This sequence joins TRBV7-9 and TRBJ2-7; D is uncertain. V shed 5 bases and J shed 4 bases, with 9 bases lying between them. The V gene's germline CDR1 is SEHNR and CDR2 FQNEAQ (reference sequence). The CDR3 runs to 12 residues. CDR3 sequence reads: CASSPVVYEQYF. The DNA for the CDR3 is TGTGCCAGCAGCCCCGTAGTTTACGAGCAGTACTTC.

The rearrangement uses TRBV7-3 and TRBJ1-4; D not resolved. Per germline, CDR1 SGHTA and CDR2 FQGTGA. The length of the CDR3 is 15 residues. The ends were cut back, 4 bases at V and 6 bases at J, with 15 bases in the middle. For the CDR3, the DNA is TGTGCCAGCAGCTCCTCGGATCTGCTGGATGAAAAACTGTTTTTT. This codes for CASSSSDLLDEKLFF.

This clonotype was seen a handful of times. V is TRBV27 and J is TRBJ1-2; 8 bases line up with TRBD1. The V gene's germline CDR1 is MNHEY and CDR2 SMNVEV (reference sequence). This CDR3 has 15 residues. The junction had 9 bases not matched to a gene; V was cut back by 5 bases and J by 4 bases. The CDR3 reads CASSTSPGGFYGYTF. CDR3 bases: TGTGCCAGCAGTACCTCTCCAGGGGGCTTCTATGGCTACACCTTC.

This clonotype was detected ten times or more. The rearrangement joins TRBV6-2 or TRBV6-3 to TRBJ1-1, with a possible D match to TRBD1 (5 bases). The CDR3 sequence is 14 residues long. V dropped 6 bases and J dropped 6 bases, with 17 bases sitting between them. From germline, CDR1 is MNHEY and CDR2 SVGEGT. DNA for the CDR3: TGTGCCAGCAGGGGGTATCGGGGCTCCCCTGAAGCTTTCTTT. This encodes CASRGYRGSPEAFF.

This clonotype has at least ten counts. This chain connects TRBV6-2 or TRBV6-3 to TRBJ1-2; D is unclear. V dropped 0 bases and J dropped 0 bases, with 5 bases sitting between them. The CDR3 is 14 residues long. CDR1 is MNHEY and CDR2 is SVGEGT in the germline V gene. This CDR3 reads CASSYSNSNYGYTF. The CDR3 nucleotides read TGTGCCAGCAGTTACTCGAATTCTAACTATGGCTACACCTTC.

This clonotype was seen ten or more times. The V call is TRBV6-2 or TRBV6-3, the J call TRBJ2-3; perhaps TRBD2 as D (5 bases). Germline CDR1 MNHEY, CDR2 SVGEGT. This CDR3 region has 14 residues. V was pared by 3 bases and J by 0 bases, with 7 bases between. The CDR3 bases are TGTGCCAGCAGTTATCTAGCTAGCACAGATACGCAGTATTTT. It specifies CASSYLASTDTQYF.

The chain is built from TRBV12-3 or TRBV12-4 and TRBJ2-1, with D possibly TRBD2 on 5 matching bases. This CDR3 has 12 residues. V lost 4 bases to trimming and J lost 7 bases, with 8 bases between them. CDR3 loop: CASSYPGNEQFF. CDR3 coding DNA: TGTGCCAGCAGTTATCCGGGGAATGAGCAGTTCTTC.

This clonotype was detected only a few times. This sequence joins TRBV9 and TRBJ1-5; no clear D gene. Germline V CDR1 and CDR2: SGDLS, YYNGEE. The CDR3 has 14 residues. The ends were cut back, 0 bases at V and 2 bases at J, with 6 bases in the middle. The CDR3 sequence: CASSVGPRNQPQHF. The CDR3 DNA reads TGTGCCAGCAGCGTAGGCCCGCGCAATCAGCCCCAGCATTTT.

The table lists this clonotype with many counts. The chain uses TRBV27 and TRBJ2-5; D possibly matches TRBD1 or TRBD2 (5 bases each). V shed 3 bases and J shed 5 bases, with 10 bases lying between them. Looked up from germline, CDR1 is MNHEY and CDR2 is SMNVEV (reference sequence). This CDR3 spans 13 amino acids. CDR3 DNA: TGTGCCAGCAGTTTGGCTGGGACGGAGACCCAGTACTTC. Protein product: CASSLAGTETQYF.

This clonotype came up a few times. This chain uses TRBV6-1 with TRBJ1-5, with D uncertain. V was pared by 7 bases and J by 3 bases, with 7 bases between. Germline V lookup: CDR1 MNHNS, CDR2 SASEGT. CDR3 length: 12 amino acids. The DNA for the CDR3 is TGTGCCAGCAATTCCGTCAATCAGCCCCAGCATTTT. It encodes CASNSVNQPQHF.

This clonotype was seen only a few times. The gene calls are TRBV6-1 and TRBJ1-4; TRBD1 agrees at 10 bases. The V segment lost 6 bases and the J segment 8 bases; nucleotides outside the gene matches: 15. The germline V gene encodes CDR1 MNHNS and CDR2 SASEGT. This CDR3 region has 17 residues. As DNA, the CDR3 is TGTGCCAGCAGCCGATCGATGCCTAGGACAGGGGGAGAAAAACTGTTTTTT. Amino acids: CASSRSMPRTGGEKLFF.

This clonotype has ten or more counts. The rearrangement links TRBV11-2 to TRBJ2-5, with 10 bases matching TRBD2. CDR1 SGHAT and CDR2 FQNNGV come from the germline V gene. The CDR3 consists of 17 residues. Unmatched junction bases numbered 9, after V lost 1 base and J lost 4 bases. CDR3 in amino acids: CASSLGTSGSSRETQYF. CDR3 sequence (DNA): TGTGCCAGCAGCTTAGGGACTAGCGGAAGTTCCCGAGAGACCCAGTACTTC.